The present T cell receptor beta chain was sequenced within a study of T cell responses to AZD1222 COVID-19 vaccine (dated by TCRdb to 2020 to 2022). General notes on the study: TCR sequencing covered 230 or so trial participants: 200 to 220 given two doses of AZD1222 and some 25 given two doses of MenACWY control vaccine. Trial participants were enrolled by age into subgroups of 18-55, 56-69 and 70-plus years, and roughly 150, 30 and 60 TCR-sequenced participants, respectively, were included in these subgroups. Summary of the overall study and its limitations: The 56-69-year group was small, and its depth increase did not reach significance, likely because of low power. Vaccine-associated CD4 TCRs spanned the whole spike protein, with dominant responses in regions 160-218 and 743-854. Epitopes outside the regions mutated in the B.1.351 and B.1.1.7 variants were reportedly recognized by nearly half of the unique spike-specific TCRs. Because no samples from the day 14 peak response were available, repertoires could be characterized only after the peak T cell response. Conclusions about previously exposed vaccinees were limited because only a handful of AZD1222 recipients were SARS-CoV-2 seropositive at baseline. A significant rise in spike-specific TCR breadth and depth was observed after two AZD1222 doses relative to day 0 and relative to MenACWY recipients. Participants were mostly white British, with more females than males. The authors suggested clonal diversity may have been underestimated.

V is cut by 6 bases and J by 2 bases, and the space between the germline ends is 14 bases. From its cysteine to its phenylalanine, the CDR3 spans 15 amino acids. Only the CDR3 DNA is retained, 45 bases long and in frame from the first base. Via the germline V gene, CDR1 is SGHTA and CDR2 FQGNSA. Turning to this clone: Its antigen is not yet known. Base qualities are not at hand, and no much larger clone is one base apart.

The CDR3 regions of human TCRbeta chains were subjected to immunosequencing. The source study handled its data this way. Repertoire TCRs were matched against a reference library of SARS-CoV-2-specific TCRs generated with the MIRA antigen-specificity platform. Breadth was defined as the fraction of unique TCRs that were SARS-CoV-2-associated. Depth was defined as the fraction of total T cells that were SARS-CoV-2-associated. Using the MIRA data, every spike-specific TCR was mapped to the spike region that the TCR reacted to and assigned to either a CD4 or a CD8 class. Log10-transformed breadth and depth values were compared by one-way ANOVA with Sidak's multiple comparisons tests. Here the immuneACCESS table is served through TCRdb, limited to in-frame sequences with V and J called. Missing clones are a known gap in these copies; in checked studies unresolved V genes cover under half, and the rest lacks a known reason. V, J and clone size were drawn from that table, and D and trimming were deduced from the DNA. The sample includes 150,000 to 200,000 clones, with around 89% observed a single time. Of the sample, around 26% is held by the ten largest clones.

In light of the paper, this sample's time point label describes: about 28 days (+/-7) after the second vaccine dose. AZD1222 recipients whose second dose came at about 4 weeks and those whose second dose came at about 12 weeks were combined into one group, since spike-specific TCR depth and breadth did not differ between the two schedules. Vaccinee samples came from UK trials COV001 and COV002, including a single-blind randomized controlled phase 2/3 trial of AZD1222 (ChAdOx1 nCoV-19) in healthy adults. For TCRbeta chain sequencing, PBMC samples from trial participants were taken at day 0 and at day 28 after the second dose.

The starting material was peripheral blood, obtained 28 days after the second AZD1222 dose. The rearrangement joined TRBV7-2 to TRBJ1-5; 5 matching bases give a weak D call of TRBD1. The origin of this receptor is an adult who received the AZD1222 COVID-19 vaccine. The CDR3: CASSWDQSGNQPQHF. Here is the DNA: TGTGCCAGCAGTTGGGACCAGAGCGGCAATCAGCCCCAGCATTTT. Full variable domain (CDR3 extended with the reference TRBV7-2 and TRBJ1-5 proteins): GAGVSQSPSNKVTEKGKDVELRCDPISGHTALYWYRQSLGQGLEFLIYFQGNSAPDKSGLPSDRFSAERTGGSVSTLTIQRTQQEDSAVYLCASSWDQSGNQPQHFGDGTRLSIL.